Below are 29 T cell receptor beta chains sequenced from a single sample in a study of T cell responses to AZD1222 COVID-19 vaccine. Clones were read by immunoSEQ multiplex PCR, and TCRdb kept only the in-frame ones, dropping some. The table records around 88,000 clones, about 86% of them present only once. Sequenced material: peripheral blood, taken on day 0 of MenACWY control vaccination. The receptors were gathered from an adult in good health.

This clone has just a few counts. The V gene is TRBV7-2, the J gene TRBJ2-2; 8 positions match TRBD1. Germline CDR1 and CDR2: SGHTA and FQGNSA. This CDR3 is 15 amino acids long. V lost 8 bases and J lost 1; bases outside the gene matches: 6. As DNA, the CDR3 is TGTGCCAGCCGATGGGACAGGAAGAACACCGGGGAGCTGTTTTTT. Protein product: CASRWDRKNTGELFF.

DNA for the CDR3: TGTGCCAGCACCAAGGACACCTCTGAAGCTTTCTTT. As protein: CASTKDTSEAFF. The chain uses TRBV6-5 and TRBJ1-1; a weak D match, TRBD1 (5 bases). The germline CDR1 and CDR2 sequences are MNHEY and SVGAGI. This CDR3 is built from 12 residues. Trimming shortened V by 7 bases and J by 6 bases, and 12 bases separated the two germline ends.

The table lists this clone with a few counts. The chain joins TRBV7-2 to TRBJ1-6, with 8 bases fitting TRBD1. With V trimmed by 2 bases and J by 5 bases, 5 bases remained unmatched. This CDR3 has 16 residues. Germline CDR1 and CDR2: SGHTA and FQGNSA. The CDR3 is CASSLRTGRDNSPLHF. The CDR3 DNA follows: TGTGCCAGCAGCTTACGGACAGGGCGGGATAATTCACCCCTCCACTTT.

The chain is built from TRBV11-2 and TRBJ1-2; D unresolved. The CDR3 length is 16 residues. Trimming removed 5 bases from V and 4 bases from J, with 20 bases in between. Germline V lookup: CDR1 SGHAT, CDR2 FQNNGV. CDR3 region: CASSQEVRSLIYGYTF. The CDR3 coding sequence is TGTGCCAGCAGCCAGGAGGTCAGGTCCTTAATCTATGGCTACACCTTC.

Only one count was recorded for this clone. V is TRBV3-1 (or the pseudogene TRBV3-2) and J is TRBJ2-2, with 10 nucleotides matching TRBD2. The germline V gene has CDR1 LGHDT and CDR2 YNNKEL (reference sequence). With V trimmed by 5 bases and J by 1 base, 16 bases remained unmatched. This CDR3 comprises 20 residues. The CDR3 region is CASSKRRWLAGAENTGELFF. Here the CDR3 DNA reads TGTGCCAGCAGCAAAAGGCGGTGGCTAGCGGGGGCCGAGAACACCGGGGAGCTGTTTTTT.

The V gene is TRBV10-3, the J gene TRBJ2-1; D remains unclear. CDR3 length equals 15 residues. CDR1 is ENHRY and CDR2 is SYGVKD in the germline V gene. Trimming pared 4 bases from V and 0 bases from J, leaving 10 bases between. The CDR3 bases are TGTGCCATCAGTGCGGACCGCAGCTCCTACAATGAGCAGTTCTTC. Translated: CAISADRSSYNEQFF.

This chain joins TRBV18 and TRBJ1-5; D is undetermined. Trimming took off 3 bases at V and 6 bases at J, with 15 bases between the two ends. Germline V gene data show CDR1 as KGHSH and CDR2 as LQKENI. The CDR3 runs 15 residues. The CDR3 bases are TGTGCCAGCTCACCGGAGTCCGGGATTCTTCAGCCCCAGCATTTT. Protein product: CASSPESGILQPQHF.

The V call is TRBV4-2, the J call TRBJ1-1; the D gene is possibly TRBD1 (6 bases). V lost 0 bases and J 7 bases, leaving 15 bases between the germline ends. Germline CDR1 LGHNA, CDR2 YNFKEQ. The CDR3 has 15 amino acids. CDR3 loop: CASSQESLRGSEAFF. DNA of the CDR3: TGTGCCAGCAGCCAAGAATCTCTCAGGGGAAGTGAAGCTTTCTTT.

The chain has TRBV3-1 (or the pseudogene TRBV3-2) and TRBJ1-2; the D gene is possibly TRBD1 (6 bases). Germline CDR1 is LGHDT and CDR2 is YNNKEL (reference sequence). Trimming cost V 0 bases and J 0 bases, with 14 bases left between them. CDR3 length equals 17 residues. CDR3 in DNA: TGTGCCAGCAGCCAAGATCTGGCAGGGGTATCTAACTATGGCTACACCTTC. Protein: CASSQDLAGVSNYGYTF.

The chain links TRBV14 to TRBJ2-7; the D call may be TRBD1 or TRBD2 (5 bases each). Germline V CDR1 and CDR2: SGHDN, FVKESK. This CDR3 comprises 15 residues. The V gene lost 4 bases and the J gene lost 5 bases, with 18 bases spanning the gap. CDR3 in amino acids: CASSPDYGTVNEQYF. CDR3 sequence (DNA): TGTGCCAGCAGCCCAGACTACGGGACGGTGAACGAGCAGTACTTC.

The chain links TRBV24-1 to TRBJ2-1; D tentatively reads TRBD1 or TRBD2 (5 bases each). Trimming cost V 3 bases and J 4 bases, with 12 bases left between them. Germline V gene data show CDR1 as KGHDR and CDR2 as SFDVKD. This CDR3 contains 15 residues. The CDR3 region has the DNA TGTGCCACCAGTGATCGAGGTGGGGGATACAATGAGCAGTTCTTC. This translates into CATSDRGGGYNEQFF.

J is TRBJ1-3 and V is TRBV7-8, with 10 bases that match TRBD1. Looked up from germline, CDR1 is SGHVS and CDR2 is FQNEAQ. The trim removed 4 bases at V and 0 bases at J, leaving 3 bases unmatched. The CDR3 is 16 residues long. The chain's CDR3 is CASSSRTGGSGNTIYF. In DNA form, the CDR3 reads TGTGCCAGCAGCTCGCGGACAGGGGGCTCTGGAAACACCATATATTTT.

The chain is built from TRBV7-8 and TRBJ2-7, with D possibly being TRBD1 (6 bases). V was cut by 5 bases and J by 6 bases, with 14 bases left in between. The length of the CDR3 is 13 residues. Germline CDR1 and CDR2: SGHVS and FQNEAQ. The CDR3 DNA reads TGTGCCAGCAGCATCACAGGGAGCGCCGAGCAGTACTTC. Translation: CASSITGSAEQYF. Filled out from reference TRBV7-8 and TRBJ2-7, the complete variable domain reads GAGVSQSPRYKVAKRGQDVALRCDPISGHVSLFWYQQALGQGPEFLTYFQNEAQLDKSGLPSDRFFAERPEGSVSTLKIQRTQQEDSAVYLCASSITGSAEQYFGPGTRLTVT.

CDR3 nucleotides: TGTGCCAGCAGCGCGGACAGTGGCTCCTACAATGAGCAGTTCTTC. Translating it yields CASSADSGSYNEQFF. The chain is built from TRBV11-3 and TRBJ2-1, with D perhaps TRBD1 (6 bases). The length of the CDR3 is 15 residues. Trimming pared 5 bases from V and 0 bases from J, leaving 11 bases between. Germline V CDR1 and CDR2: SGHNT, YENEEA.

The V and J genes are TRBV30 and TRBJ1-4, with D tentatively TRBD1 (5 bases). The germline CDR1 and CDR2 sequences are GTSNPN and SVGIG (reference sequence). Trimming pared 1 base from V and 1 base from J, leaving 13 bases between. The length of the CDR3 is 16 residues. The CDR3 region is CAWSARLGGTNEKLFF. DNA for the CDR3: TGTGCCTGGAGTGCCCGCCTGGGGGGAACTAATGAAAAACTGTTTTTT.

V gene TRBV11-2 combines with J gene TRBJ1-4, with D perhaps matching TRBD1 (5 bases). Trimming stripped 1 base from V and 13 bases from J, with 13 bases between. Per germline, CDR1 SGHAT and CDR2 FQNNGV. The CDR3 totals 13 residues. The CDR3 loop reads CASSLVGAQILFF. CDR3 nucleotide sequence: TGTGCCAGCAGCTTAGTAGGGGCCCAGATACTGTTTTTT.

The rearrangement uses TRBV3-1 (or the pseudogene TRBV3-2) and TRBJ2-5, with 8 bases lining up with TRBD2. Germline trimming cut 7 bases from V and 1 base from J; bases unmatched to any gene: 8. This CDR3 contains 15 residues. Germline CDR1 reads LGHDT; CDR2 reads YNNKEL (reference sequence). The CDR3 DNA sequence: TGTGCCAGCAACCGCCTGACTAGCGCCCAAGAGACCCAGTACTTC. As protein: CASNRLTSAQETQYF.

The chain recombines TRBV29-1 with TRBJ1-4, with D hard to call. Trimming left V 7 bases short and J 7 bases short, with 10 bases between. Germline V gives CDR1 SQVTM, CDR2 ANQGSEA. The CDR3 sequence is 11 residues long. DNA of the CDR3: TGCAGCGGGGCCCTCAGTGAAAAACTGTTTTTT. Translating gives CSGALSEKLFF.

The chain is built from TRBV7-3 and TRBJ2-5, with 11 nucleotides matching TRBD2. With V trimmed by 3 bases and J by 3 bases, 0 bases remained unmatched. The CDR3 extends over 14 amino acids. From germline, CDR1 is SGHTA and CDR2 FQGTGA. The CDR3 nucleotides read TGTGCCAGCAGCTTTAGCGGGGGGGAAGAGACCCAGTACTTC. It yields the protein CASSFSGGEETQYF. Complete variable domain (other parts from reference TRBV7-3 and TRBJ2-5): GAGVSQTPSNKVTEKGKYVELRCDPISGHTALYWYRQSLGQGPEFLIYFQGTGAADDSGLPNDRFFAVRPEGSVSTLKIQRTERGDSAVYLCASSFSGGEETQYFGPGTRLLVL.

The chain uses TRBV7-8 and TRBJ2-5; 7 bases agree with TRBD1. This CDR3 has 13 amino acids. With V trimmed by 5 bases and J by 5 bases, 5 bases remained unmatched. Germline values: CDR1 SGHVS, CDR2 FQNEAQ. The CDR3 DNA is TGTGCCAGCAGCATTGACAGGGAGGAGACCCAGTACTTC. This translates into CASSIDREETQYF.

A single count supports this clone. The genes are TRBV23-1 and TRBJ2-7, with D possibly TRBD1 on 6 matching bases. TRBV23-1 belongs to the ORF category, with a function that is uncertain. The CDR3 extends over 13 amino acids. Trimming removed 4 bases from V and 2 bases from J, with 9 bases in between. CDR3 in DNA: TGCGCCAGCAGTCCCGACAGGCCCTACGAGCAGTACTTC. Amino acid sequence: CASSPDRPYEQYF.

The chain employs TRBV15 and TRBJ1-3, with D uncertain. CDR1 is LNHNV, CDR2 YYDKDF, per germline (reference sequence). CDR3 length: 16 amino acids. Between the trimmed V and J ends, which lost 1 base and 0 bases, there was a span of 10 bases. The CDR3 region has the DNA TGTGCCACCAGCAGAGTGTCCACCGTCTCTGGAAACACCATATATTTT. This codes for CATSRVSTVSGNTIYF.

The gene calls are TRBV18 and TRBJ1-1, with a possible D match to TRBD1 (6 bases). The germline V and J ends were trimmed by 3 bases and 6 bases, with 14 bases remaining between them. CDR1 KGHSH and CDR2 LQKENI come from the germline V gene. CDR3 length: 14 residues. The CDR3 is CASSPELDSSEAFF. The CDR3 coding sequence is TGTGCCAGCTCACCCGAATTGGACAGTTCTGAAGCTTTCTTT.

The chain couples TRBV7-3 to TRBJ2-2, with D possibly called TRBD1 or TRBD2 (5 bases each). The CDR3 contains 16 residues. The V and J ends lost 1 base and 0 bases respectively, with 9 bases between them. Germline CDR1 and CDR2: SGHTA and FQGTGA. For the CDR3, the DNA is TGTGCCAGCAGCTTAATAGGGGAGCCGAACACCGGGGAGCTGTTTTTT. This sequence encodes CASSLIGEPNTGELFF.

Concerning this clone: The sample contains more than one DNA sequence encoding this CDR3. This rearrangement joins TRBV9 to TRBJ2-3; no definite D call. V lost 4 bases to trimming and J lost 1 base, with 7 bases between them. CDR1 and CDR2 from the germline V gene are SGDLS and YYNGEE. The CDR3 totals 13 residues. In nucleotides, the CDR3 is TGTGCCAGCAGCCTGGCCCGCACAGATACGCAGTATTTT. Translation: CASSLARTDTQYF.

The CDR3 DNA is TGTGCCAGTAGTATTGCGCTAGCGGGGAACAATGAGCAGTTCTTC. Translation: CASSIALAGNNEQFF. The chain joins TRBV19 to TRBJ2-1, with 9 nucleotides matching TRBD2. The CDR3 is made up of 15 amino acids. Germline values: CDR1 LNHDA, CDR2 SQIVND (reference sequence). J was trimmed by 5 bases and V by 3 bases; bases with no gene match: 5. Full variable domain (missing parts from reference TRBV19 and TRBJ2-1): DGGITQSPKYLFRKEGQNVTLSCEQNLNHDAMYWYRQDPGQGLRLIYYSQIVNDFQKGDIAEGYSVSREKKESFPLTVTSAQKNPTAFYLCASSIALAGNNEQFFGPGTRLTVL.

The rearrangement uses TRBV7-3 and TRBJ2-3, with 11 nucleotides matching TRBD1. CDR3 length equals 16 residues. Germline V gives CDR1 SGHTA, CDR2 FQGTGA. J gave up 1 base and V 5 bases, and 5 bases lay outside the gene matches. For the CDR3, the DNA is TGTGCCAGCAGCCGGACAGGGGGCCGTGGCACAGATACGCAGTATTTT. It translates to CASSRTGGRGTDTQYF.

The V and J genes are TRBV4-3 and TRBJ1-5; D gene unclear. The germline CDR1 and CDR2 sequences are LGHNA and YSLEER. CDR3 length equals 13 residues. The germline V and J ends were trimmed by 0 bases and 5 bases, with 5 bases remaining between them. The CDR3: CASSQDAYQPQHF. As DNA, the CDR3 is TGCGCCAGCAGCCAAGACGCATATCAGCCCCAGCATTTT.

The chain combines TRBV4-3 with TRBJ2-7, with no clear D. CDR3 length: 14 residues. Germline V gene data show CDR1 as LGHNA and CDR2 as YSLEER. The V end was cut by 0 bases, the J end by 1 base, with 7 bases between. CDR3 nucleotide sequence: TGCGCCAGCAGCCAAGAATACGGATCCTACGAGCAGTACTTC. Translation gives CASSQEYGSYEQYF.